This TCR beta chain is from a study of STAT3 mutations in large granular lymphocyte leukemia. Study at large: Immunosuppressive therapy was given to more than half of T-LGLL patients. Study-level points and caveats: After therapy, 6 of 18 patients switched clonotypes, all new clones STAT3 wild type. At least one immunodominant TCR beta clonotype appeared in every T-cell large granular lymphocyte leukemia patient.

Turning to this clone: Its antigen is not known.

The method was immunoSEQ multiplex PCR; TCRdb's version includes in-frame clones alone and lacks a portion of them. The sample gives some 2,000 clones, roughly two thirds of which show up once; roughly 60% is in the top ten. This receptor was taken from a man aged 50 to 59 with T-cell large granular lymphocyte leukemia. Some clones in this sample may be carry-over from other donors' samples. Sequenced material: peripheral blood mononuclear cells.

The CDR3 DNA reads as TGTGCCAGCAGCTCCCTCGACAGGGGCCCCTCCTACGAGCAGTACTTC. It codes for CASSSLDRGPSYEQYF. V and J are TRBV7-9 and TRBJ2-7; 8 bases map to TRBD1. Per the germline V gene, CDR1 is SEHNR and CDR2 is FQNEAQ (reference sequence). The CDR3 totals 16 residues. V shed 4 bases and J 0 bases; nucleotides not matched to a gene: 8.